Each of the 10 T cell receptor beta chains below was sequenced from the same sample in a study of cytomegalovirus exposure and HLA in healthy donors. TCRdb keeps only in-frame clones here, not all; method: immunoSEQ multiplex PCR. The repertoire holds over 150,000 clones, with 85% to 90% as singletons. The specimen was PBMCs. These receptors all stem from a woman aged 18-29 years in good health and CMV-seropositive.

The V call is TRBV19, the J call TRBJ2-1; D possibly corresponds to TRBD1 (6 bases). The germline V gene encodes CDR1 LNHDA and CDR2 SQIVND (reference sequence). The ends were cut back, 7 bases at V and 1 base at J, with 11 bases in the middle. This CDR3 has 14 amino acids. DNA for the CDR3: TGTGCCAGTAAGACAGGCGTATCCTACAATGAGCAGTTCTTC. Protein sequence: CASKTGVSYNEQFF.

The rearrangement uses TRBV7-8 and TRBJ2-7; unclear D gene. The germline V gene encodes CDR1 SGHVS and CDR2 FQNEAQ. This CDR3 is 14 amino acids long. The V and J ends lost 1 base and 0 bases respectively, with 7 bases between them. CDR3 sequence reads: CASSLERSSYEQYF. The CDR3 DNA follows: TGTGCCAGCAGCTTAGAAAGGAGCTCCTACGAGCAGTACTTC.

The V and J genes are TRBV18 and TRBJ2-5; D not certain. This CDR3 region has 14 residues. Looked up from germline, CDR1 is KGHSH and CDR2 is LQKENI. V gave up 3 bases and J gave up 3 bases, with 11 bases separating them. CDR3 nucleotide sequence: TGTGCCAGCTCACCTTCCGGGTCCGAAGAGACCCAGTACTTC. Residues: CASSPSGSEETQYF.

J is TRBJ1-4 and V is TRBV6-4; a weak D match, TRBD1 (5 bases). CDR1 is MRHNA, CDR2 SNTAGT, per germline. Trimming stripped 11 bases from V and 1 base from J, with 17 bases between. This CDR3 has 15 amino acids. DNA of the CDR3: TGTGCCGCGGGAAGGACACAGGTAACTAATGAAAAACTGTTTTTT. This codes for CAAGRTQVTNEKLFF.

The chain combines TRBV9 with TRBJ2-7; TRBD2 aligns across 11 bases. The CDR3 is made up of 13 amino acids. CDR1 and CDR2 from the germline V gene are SGDLS and YYNGEE. Trimming at V came to 2 bases and at J to 7 bases, leaving 2 bases not matched to a gene. The DNA for the CDR3 is TGTGCCAGCAGCGTGCTAGCGGGAGGTGAGCAGTACTTC. Its protein is CASSVLAGGEQYF. The whole variable domain, remainder taken from reference TRBV9 and TRBJ2-7, is DSGVTQTPKHLITATGQRVTLRCSPRSGDLSVYWYQQSLDQGLQFLIQYYNGEERAKGNILERFSAQQFPDLHSELNLSSLELGDSALYFCASSVLAGGEQYFGPGTRLTVT.

In DNA form, the CDR3 reads TGTGCCAGCAGCTTATCGAACAGGTTGTATGAAAAACTGTTTTTT. This translates into CASSLSNRLYEKLFF. The rearrangement joins TRBV11-2 to TRBJ1-4; D is perhaps TRBD1 (5 bases). CDR3 length: 15 residues. V was trimmed by 2 bases and J by 6 bases, leaving 13 bases between them. Germline V lookup: CDR1 SGHAT, CDR2 FQNNGV. The full variable domain, its missing parts supplied by reference TRBV11-2 and TRBJ1-4, is EAGVAQSPRYKIIEKRQSVAFWCNPISGHATLYWYQQILGQGPKLLIQFQNNGVVDDSQLPKDRFSAERLKGVDSTLKIQPAKLEDSAVYLCASSLSNRLYEKLFFGSGTQLSVL.

The V gene is TRBV6-6, the J gene TRBJ1-2; D is unclear. Per germline, CDR1 MNHNY and CDR2 SVGAGI (reference sequence). The CDR3 totals 14 residues. Trimming cost V 2 bases and J 0 bases, with 7 bases left between them. The CDR3 DNA reads as TGTGCCAGCAGTTACAGTACAGCTAACTATGGCTACACCTTC. This encodes CASSYSTANYGYTF.

The chain links TRBV20-1 to TRBJ2-7; D call uncertain. Between the trimmed V and J ends, which lost 5 bases and 4 bases, there was a span of 9 bases. CDR1 DFQATT and CDR2 SNEGSKA come from the germline V gene (reference sequence). The CDR3 is 11 residues long. CDR3 DNA: TGCAGTGCTGCCTACTGGTACGAGCAGTACTTC. This translates into CSAAYWYEQYF.

This clone was seen a handful of times. The gene calls are TRBV4-3 and TRBJ2-7, with a tentative D call TRBD2 (6 bases). Trimming cost V 0 bases and J 2 bases, with 11 bases left between them. The germline V gene encodes CDR1 LGHNA and CDR2 YSLEER. This CDR3 is 15 amino acids long. This CDR3 reads CASSQEPGEPYEQYF. CDR3 DNA: TGCGCCAGCAGCCAAGAACCGGGAGAGCCCTACGAGCAGTACTTC.

The gene calls are TRBV30 and TRBJ2-1; tentatively, D is TRBD1 (6 bases). Germline assignment: CDR1 GTSNPN and CDR2 SVGIG (reference sequence). V was cut by 3 bases and J by 7 bases, with 22 bases left in between. This CDR3 region has 16 residues. CDR3 region: CAWRGIQGKFRNEQFF. CDR3 DNA sequence: TGTGCCTGGAGAGGTATACAGGGTAAATTTAGGAATGAGCAGTTCTTC.